This paragraph reports one T cell receptor (beta chain). No cognate antigen has been identified for it. No much larger clonotype is one base removed from it; base qualities were not supplied. The germline V gene gives CDR1 as SGDLS and CDR2 as YYNGEE. The germline ends are 11 bases apart after V is trimmed by 0 bases and J by 1 base. The CDR3 has 15 amino acids, counting the end cysteine and phenylalanine. The DNA shown is the 45-base CDR3, in frame from base 1. The donors were healthy, HIV-negative adults who had no recently reported acute infections or vaccinations. Every donor was a Caucasian adult living in Nashville, Tennessee, USA. CD4+ T cells were enriched by magnetic negative selection; naive cells were then positively selected on CD45RA, and the negative fraction formed the memory subset. After blood collection by leukapheresis, PBMCs were isolated using Ficoll-Histopaque density gradient centrifugation and then cryopreserved in the vapor phase of liquid nitrogen. Purity and quantity of every magnetically sorted T cell population were checked by analytical flow cytometry. Genomic DNA was isolated from each sorted fraction and quantified by UV absorbance on a Nanodrop 2000c.

The data stem from a study of shared clonotypes between healthy human individuals (dated by TCRdb to 2020 to 2021). Notes on the research overall: A few men and a couple of women, aged 18 to 49 years, made up the cohort. For each donor, CD4 naive and CD4 memory were each given three plates, CD8 naive was given two plates, and CD8 memory was given one plate. To increase sequencing depth and limit assay-specific biases, different laboratories used diverse techniques to prepare libraries and sequence TCR repertoires. Blood TCR repertoires of 5 or 6 healthy adults were deeply sequenced to estimate repertoire size and the extent of clonotype sharing between individuals. Per donor, leukapheresis produced somewhere between about 0.85 and 10 billion PBMCs. What the research found in general, with its limitations: Because the study included a small number of donors, the genetic and exposure-history diversity represented was limited. Sampling was restricted to blood, and TCR repertoires in tissues likely differ from the TCR repertoires found in blood. Higher generation probabilities were observed for clonotypes shared by all four sorted-subset donors than for non-shared clonotypes. Across several donors, roughly 5.4% of naive CD4, around 3.3% of naive CD8, 2% to 2.5% of memory CD4, and 0.3% to 0.45% of memory CD8 clonotypes were shared. Naive subsets generally had larger estimated clonotype richness than memory subsets. Rarefaction of sorted-subset datasets indicated incomplete sequencing despite the large sequencing depth. Based on pairwise subsampling, the degree of clonotype sharing among donors was expected to be affected by sequencing depth.

TCR CDR3 regions were amplified from genomic DNA by multiplex PCR using the deep immunoSEQ assay. Genomic DNA extracted from each cell subset was distributed evenly over all wells of several immunoSEQ 96-well plates, and each plate served as one replicate. For sorted subsets, each replicate PCR was loaded with 200 ng genomic DNA, equivalent to about 30,000 T cell genomes. Purified libraries were measured with a Qubit 3.0 fluorometer, size-checked on a Bioanalyzer 2100, and measured again with the KAPA Library Quantification kit. Every immunoSEQ 96-well plate was sequenced on a separate single-read 150-cycle Illumina NextSeq 550 flow cell. Per the authors' processing: Because only junctional sequences without quality scores were contained in the immunoSEQ output, filtering matching that applied to full-length reads could not be performed. To assign V/J genes and CDR3, sequences were annotated using PyIR, a Python wrapper for IgBLAST v1.9, with IMGT germline references. Any read was removed if the V/J assignment was weak (E-value above 1e-6), the CDR3 was missing, or the read contained stop codons, out-of-frame junctions, or ambiguous translated residues. V3J clonotypes were defined as sequences sharing an identical inferred V gene, J gene, and CDR3 amino acid sequence. The percentage overlap between two repertoires was calculated by dividing the number of shared unique clonotypes by the size of the smaller repertoire. Richness of each repertoire was evaluated using RTK rarefaction, the Chao1 estimator, and Recon v2.1 estimates of unobserved clonotypes. Generation probabilities were computed with OLGA for all TCRbeta clonotypes obtained by the gDNA method from four donors. TCRdb re-hosts the immuneACCESS table, in-frame sequences only. Its copies lack some clones; in the studies checked, an unresolved V gene accounts for under half of them, and the cause for the rest is not known. V and J calls and clone size follow that table, whereas D and trimming were derived from the DNA. Here the sample has 1,400,000 or so clones; 98% occur a single time. The ten largest clones capture 0.36% of the sample.

Specimen: naive CD4+ T cells sorted from blood. The cell subset or site label here, explained by the study, means: CD45RA+ positively selected. The chain links TRBV9 with TRBJ2-7; the best D guess is TRBD1, with 6 bases matching. The sequence was obtained from a man aged 25 to 40 in good health. The CDR3 region: CASSVAWDNSYEQYF. The DNA sequence is TGTGCCAGCAGCGTAGCTTGGGACAATTCCTACGAGCAGTACTTC. With the rest looked up from the reference TRBV9 and TRBJ2-7 genes rather than sequenced, the full variable domain is DSGVTQTPKHLITATGQRVTLRCSPRSGDLSVYWYQQSLDQGLQFLIQYYNGEERAKGNILERFSAQQFPDLHSELNLSSLELGDSALYFCASSVAWDNSYEQYFGPGTRLTVT.